The sequence of this T cell receptor beta chain was determined in a study of regulatory T cells in long-lasting Graves disease (dated by TCRdb to 2020 to 2023). About the investigation overall: Patients with newly diagnosed Graves' disease had been on antithyroid drugs for under 3 months. This study used TCR sequencing and RNA sequencing of peripheral blood to compare persistent Graves' disease patients against newly diagnosed Graves' disease patients. The study took place in China and was registered as a clinical trial. A total of roughly 35 samples underwent TCR sequencing: about 13 from persistent and around 20 from newly diagnosed Graves' disease patients.

The method was multiplex PCR. Sequencing was carried out with an Illumina HiSeq 4000. TCR beta libraries were built with iRepertoire HTBI primers and Arm-PCR amplification of CDR3 regions. Before sequencing, the PCR products underwent gel purification. Per the authors' processing: Gene usage analysis of CDR3 amino acid clonotypes used the roughly 62 TRBV and more than 13 TRBJ segments found across samples. COPE and FqMerger were used to merge filtered high-quality paired reads into contigs. BLAST was used to align contigs to the IMGT TRBV, TRBD and TRBJ reference genes, and CDR3 was defined following IMGT. Any clonotype with a frequency above 0.1% was classified as a highly expanded clone. Shannon entropy was used to measure repertoire diversity, and the Gini coefficient was used to measure V-J evenness. A clonotype was considered public if more than one individual shared it. TCRdb cleaned the public reads at Q25 with fastp, built clones with MiXCR and kept in-frame beta chains. CDR3 protein sequences are deduplicated, and each keeps its most common genes and DNA. These V and J calls originate from TCRdb's pipeline instead of the authors' own analysis. The sample records 350,000 to 400,000 distinct CDR3 sequences, around 16% of which are singletons. The ten largest clones add up to just over 20% of the sample.

In its sample, this clonotype was seen many times. Its target antigen remains unknown. No much larger clonotype is one base removed from it; base qualities were not supplied. The sample's time point label, decoded: newly diagnosed GD, antithyroid drugs for less than 3 months. For both TCR sequencing and RNA sequencing, RNA was extracted from PBMCs in TRIzol. The diagnosis of Graves' disease followed American Thyroid Association guidelines. The patients came from an endocrinology department in Xi'an, China. Each patient gave roughly 10 milliliters of peripheral blood, collected in an EDTA anticoagulant tube. Ficoll Paque Plus density gradient separation was used to isolate PBMCs, and no further T cell sorting was performed. An Agilent 2100 Bioanalyzer and agarose gel were used to check RNA quality, and a NanoDrop 2000 was used to measure RNA concentration. Beyond this particular receptor, the publication reports: The study examined only peripheral blood because the primary lesion, thyroid tissue, could not be accessed. Sequencing and analysis were restricted to the TCR beta chain. Persistent patients shared more public clonotypes among themselves (2,741) than newly diagnosed patients did (about 970). Lower TCR Shannon entropy and fewer highly expanded clones were observed in persistent Graves' disease patients than in newly diagnosed patients, which suggested clonal expansion. The small sample size was acknowledged by the authors as a limitation that may reduce accuracy.

The data also belong to a second study, concerning T cells in Graves' hyperthyroidism and ophthalmopathy. As the second paper documents: A patient counted as having stable Graves' hyperthyroidism if no progression to ophthalmopathy occurred over 18 months of follow-up. Hyperthyroidism patients were newly diagnosed, had a disease duration of under 2 months, and were aged 18 to 65 years. Any patient with an uncontrolled infection, another autoimmune disease, pregnancy or lactation was excluded. Diagnoses were established on the basis of clinical symptoms, serum thyroxine and TRAb, thyroid ultrasound, and orbital computed tomography. The first round of RT-PCR for the TCR CDR3 was performed with the HTBI primer set and the Qiagen OneStep RT-PCR kit. Blood samples also contained most of the expanded thyroid clonotypes (frequency above 0.001), which suggests that blood repertoires may reflect thyroid immune responses. Ophthalmopathy was separated from stable hyperthyroidism by a 13 V-J signature model, with around 90% sensitivity and approximately 84% specificity obtained in cross-validation and 80%/75% obtained in testing. In validation, the model predicted progression to ophthalmopathy a median of roughly 6.2 months before onset, with about 67% sensitivity and almost 75% specificity. A discovery cohort of about 96 patients, fewer than 50 with Graves' ophthalmopathy and fewer than 65 with stable Graves' hyperthyroidism, was used to find distinguishing TCR V-J signatures. Prospective prediction of ophthalmopathy was tested in an independent validation cohort of approximately 19 hyperthyroidism patients and some 17 patients who later progressed to ophthalmopathy. The 100 discovery patients were randomly split 7:3 into training and test sets. Thyroid tissue and blood T-cell repertoires from six or seven Graves' hyperthyroidism patients were also compared in the study. Once sampling was done, hyperthyroidism patients were given methimazole at a starting dose of 30 mg daily, whereas ophthalmopathy patients were given high-dose intravenous methylprednisolone. Libraries were constructed in a second round of multiplex PCR, after which size selection and purification were performed. The libraries were sequenced on an Illumina HiSeq2000 using paired-end 100 bp reads. SOAPnuke was used to process the raw data, removing reads that contained adapters or uncalled bases, had a mean Phred below 15, or lacked an exact match to the constant primer or identifier. COPE v1.2.5 was used to merge the high-quality paired reads, and each unique nucleotide sequence was defined as a clonotype. MiTCR v1.1 was used to align clonotypes to the IMGT TRBV, TRBD and TRBJ reference segments. The analysis included only V-J combinations with a frequency above 0.0001, which together covered 99% to 99.2% of the repertoires. A TCS score was defined as the ratio of F50 (clonal expansion) to E x V (chaos), with BLOSUM62-based TCRdist applied between CDR3 peptides within each V-J. Welch's t-statistics and random forest reduced around 510 V-J features to 10 to 15, which were used in a naive Bayes classifier (R e1071). No statistical method was used to fix the sample size in advance, and group allocation was not hidden from the investigators. The paper reports TCR Vbeta CDR3 sequencing of 135 peripheral blood samples: over 40 ophthalmopathy, over 70 hyperthyroidism and roughly 17 progressor patients.

The receptor was derived from a woman in her late teens or twenties with Graves disease. Donor details come from another sample of the same person, matched by shared clones. Sequences were derived from peripheral blood mononuclear cells (PBMCs), sampled at new diagnosis, from a patient treated with antithyroid drugs.

This receptor has the CDR3 CASSLGAQTEAFF. The DNA reads as follows: TGTGCCAGCAGTTTAGGGGCCCAGACTGAAGCTTTCTTT. Rearrangement joined TRBV27 to TRBJ1-1, and possibly TRBD1, on 5 matching bases. Trimming costs V 2 bases and J 5 bases, and their ends lie 9 bases apart. The CDR3 runs 13 residues from the cysteine to the phenylalanine. CDR3 DNA only is kept here, 39 bases in frame from base 1. From the germline V gene (reference sequence), CDR1 is MNHEY and CDR2 is SMNVEV.